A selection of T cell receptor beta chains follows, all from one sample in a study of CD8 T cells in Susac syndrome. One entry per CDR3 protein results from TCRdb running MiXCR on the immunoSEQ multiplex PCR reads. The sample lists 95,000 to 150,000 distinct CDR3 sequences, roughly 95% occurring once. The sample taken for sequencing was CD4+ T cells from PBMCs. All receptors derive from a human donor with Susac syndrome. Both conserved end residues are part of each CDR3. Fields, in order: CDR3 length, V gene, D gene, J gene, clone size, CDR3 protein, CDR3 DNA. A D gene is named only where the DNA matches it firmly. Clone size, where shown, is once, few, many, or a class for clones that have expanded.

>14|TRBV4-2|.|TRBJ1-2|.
CASSQDLGWRGYTF
TGTGCCAGCAGCCAAGATCTTGGCTGGCGGGGCTACACCTTC
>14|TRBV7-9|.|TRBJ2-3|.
CASKQGDSTDTQYF
TGTGCCAGTAAACAGGGTGATAGCACAGATACGCAGTATTTT
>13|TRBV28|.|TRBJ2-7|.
CASSLGRPGVGYF
TGTGCCAGCAGCCTTGGACGCCCTGGGGTTGGGTACTTC
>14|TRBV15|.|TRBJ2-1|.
CATSRGTYRNEQFF
TGTGCCACCAGCAGAGGTACCTATCGGAATGAGCAGTTCTTC
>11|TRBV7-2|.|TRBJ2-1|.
CASSYTHEQFF
TGTGCCAGCAGCTATACTCATGAGCAGTTCTTC
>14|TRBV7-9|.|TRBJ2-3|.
CASSRTEGSDTQYF
TGTGCCAGCAGCAGGACGGAGGGGTCAGATACGCAGTATTTT
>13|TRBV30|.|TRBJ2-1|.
CAWRGSLYNEQFF
TGTGCCTGGAGAGGATCCCTCTACAATGAGCAGTTCTTC
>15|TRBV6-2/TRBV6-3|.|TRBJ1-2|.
CASRQSSPGNYGYTF
TGTGCCAGCAGACAGAGTAGCCCTGGGAACTATGGCTACACCTTC
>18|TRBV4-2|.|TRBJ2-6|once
CASSHLGRQSSGANVLTF
TGTGCCAGCAGCCATTTGGGGAGACAGAGCTCTGGGGCCAACGTCCTGACTTTC
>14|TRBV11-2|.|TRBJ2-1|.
CASSLDPSYNEQFF
TGTGCCAGCAGCTTGGACCCCTCCTACAATGAGCAGTTCTTC
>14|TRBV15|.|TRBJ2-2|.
CATSRDWATGELFF
TGTGCCACCAGCAGAGATTGGGCTACCGGGGAGCTGTTTTTT
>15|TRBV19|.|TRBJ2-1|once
CASSLNAGFYNEQFF
TGTGCCAGTAGTTTAAATGCGGGCTTCTACAATGAGCAGTTCTTC
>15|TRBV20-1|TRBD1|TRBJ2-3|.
CSAPYRDRDIDTQYF
TGCAGTGCTCCCTACCGGGACAGGGATATAGATACGCAGTATTTT
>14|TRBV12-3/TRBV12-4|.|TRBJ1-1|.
CASSLARGRAEAFF
TGTGCCAGCAGTTTAGCAAGGGGTAGGGCTGAAGCTTTCTTT
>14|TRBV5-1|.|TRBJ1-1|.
CASSLGHSNTEAFF
TGCGCCAGCAGCCTGGGACACTCGAACACTGAAGCTTTCTTT
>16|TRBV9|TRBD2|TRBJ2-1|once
CASSTLTSGRRNEQFF
TGTGCCAGCAGCACATTGACTAGCGGGAGGCGCAATGAGCAGTTCTTC
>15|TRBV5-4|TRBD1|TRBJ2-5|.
CASSLGDRDQETQYF
TGTGCCAGCAGCTTGGGCGACAGGGACCAAGAGACCCAGTACTTC
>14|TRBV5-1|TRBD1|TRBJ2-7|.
CASSLLTGASEQYF
TGCGCCAGCAGCTTATTGACAGGGGCCAGCGAGCAGTACTTC
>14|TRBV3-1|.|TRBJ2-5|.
CASSQDRRKETQYF
TGTGCCAGCAGCCAAGATAGGCGGAAAGAGACCCAGTACTTC
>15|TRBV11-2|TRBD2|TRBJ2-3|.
CASSLTTSRTDTQYF
TGTGCCAGCAGCCTCACGACTAGCCGCACAGATACGCAGTATTTT
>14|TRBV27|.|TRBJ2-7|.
CASSLSRRAYEQYF
TGTGCCAGCAGTTTATCTCGCAGAGCCTACGAGCAGTACTTC
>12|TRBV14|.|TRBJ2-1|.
CASSLTPGAQFF
TGTGCCAGCAGCCTTACCCCGGGCGCGCAGTTCTTC
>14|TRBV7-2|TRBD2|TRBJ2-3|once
CASSLGREKDTQYF
TGTGCCAGCAGCTTAGGGCGGGAGAAGGATACGCAGTATTTT
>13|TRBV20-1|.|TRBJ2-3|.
CSAGGRSTDTQYF
TGCAGTGCCGGGGGCAGGAGCACAGATACGCAGTATTTT
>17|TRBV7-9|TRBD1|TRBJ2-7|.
CASSSIRRTGDSYEQYF
TGTGCCAGCAGCTCCATTCGGCGAACAGGGGACTCCTACGAGCAGTACTTC
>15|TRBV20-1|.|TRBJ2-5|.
CSAQEIAASLETQYF
TGCAGTGCGCAAGAGATTGCGGCAAGTTTAGAGACCCAGTACTTC
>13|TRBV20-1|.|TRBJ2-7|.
CSANPFSGGEQYF
TGCAGTGCTAACCCATTTAGCGGAGGCGAGCAGTACTTC
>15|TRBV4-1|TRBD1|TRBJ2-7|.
CASSQTGVYLDEQYF
TGCGCCAGCAGCCAAACAGGGGTTTATTTGGACGAGCAGTACTTC
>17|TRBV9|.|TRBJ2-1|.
CASSVVGSGVSGNEQFF
TGTGCCAGCAGCGTAGTCGGTAGCGGTGTATCGGGCAATGAGCAGTTCTTC
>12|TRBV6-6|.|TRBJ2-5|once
CASSREIETQYF
TGTGCCAGCAGCAGGGAAATTGAGACCCAGTACTTC
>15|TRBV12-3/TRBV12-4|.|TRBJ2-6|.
CASSLRETGANVLTF
TGTGCCAGCAGTTTACGGGAGACTGGGGCCAACGTCCTGACTTTC
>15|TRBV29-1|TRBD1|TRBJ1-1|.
CSVGHRGRVNTEAFF
TGCAGCGTTGGCCACAGGGGGCGCGTGAACACTGAAGCTTTCTTT
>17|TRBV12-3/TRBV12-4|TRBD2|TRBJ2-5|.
CASSLGTSGRIQETQYF
TGTGCCAGCAGTTTAGGGACTAGCGGGAGGATCCAAGAGACCCAGTACTTC
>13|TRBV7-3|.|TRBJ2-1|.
CASSFSPEHEQFF
TGTGCCAGCAGCTTTAGCCCCGAGCATGAGCAGTTCTTC
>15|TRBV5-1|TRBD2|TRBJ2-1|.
CASGGSGSSYNEQFF
TGCGCCAGCGGGGGTAGCGGGAGCTCCTACAATGAGCAGTTCTTC
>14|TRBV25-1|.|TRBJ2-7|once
CASSGENRPYEQYF
TGTGCCAGCAGTGGGGAGAATCGACCCTACGAGCAGTACTTC
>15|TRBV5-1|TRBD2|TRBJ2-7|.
CASSLVSGSSYEQYF
TGCGCCAGCAGCTTAGTGAGCGGGAGCTCCTACGAGCAGTACTTC
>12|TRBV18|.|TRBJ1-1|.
CASSPKGPWAFF
TGTGCCAGCTCACCAAAGGGGCCGTGGGCTTTCTTT
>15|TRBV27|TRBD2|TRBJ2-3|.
CASSFPSGNTDTQYF
TGTGCCAGCAGTTTCCCTAGCGGTAACACAGATACGCAGTATTTT
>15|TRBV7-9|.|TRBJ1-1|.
CASSLGWGGRTEAFF
TGTGCCAGCAGCTTAGGGTGGGGGGGCCGTACTGAAGCTTTCTTT
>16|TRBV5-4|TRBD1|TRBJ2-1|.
CASSLATGTGSNEQFF
TGTGCCAGCAGCTTGGCTACCGGGACAGGGAGCAATGAGCAGTTCTTC
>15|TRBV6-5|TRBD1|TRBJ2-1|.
CASRLGQGTYNEQFF
TGTGCCAGTCGCTTGGGACAGGGGACCTACAATGAGCAGTTCTTC
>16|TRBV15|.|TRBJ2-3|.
CATSRETAASTDTQYF
TGTGCCACCAGCAGAGAGACGGCCGCTAGCACAGATACGCAGTATTTT